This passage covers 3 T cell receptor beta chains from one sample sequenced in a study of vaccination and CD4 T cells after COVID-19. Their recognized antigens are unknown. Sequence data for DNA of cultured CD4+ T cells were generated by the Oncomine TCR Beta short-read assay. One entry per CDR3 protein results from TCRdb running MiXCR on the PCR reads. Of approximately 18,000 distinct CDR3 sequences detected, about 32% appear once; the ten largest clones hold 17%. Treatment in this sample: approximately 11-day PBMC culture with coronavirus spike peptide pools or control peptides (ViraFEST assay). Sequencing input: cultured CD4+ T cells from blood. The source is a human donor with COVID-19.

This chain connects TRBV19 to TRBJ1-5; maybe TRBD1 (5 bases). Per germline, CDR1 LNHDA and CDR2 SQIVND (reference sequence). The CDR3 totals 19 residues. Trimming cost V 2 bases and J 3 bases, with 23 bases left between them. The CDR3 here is CASSIKGWARLGVNQPQHF. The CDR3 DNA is TGTGCCAGTAGTATAAAGGGTTGGGCGAGGTTGGGGGTCAATCAGCCCCAGCATTTT. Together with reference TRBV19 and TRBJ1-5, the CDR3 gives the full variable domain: DGGITQSPKYLFRKEGQNVTLSCEQNLNHDAMYWYRQDPGQGLRLIYYSQIVNDFQKGDIAEGYSVSREKKESFPLTVTSAQKNPTAFYLCASSIKGWARLGVNQPQHFGDGTRLSIL.

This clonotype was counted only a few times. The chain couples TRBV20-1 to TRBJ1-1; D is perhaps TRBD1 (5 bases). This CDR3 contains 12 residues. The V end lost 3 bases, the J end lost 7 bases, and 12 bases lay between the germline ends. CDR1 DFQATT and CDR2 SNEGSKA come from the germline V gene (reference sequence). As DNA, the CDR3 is TGCAGTGCTAGCCAACAGGTCGGTGAAGCTTTCTTT. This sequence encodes CSASQQVGEAFF.

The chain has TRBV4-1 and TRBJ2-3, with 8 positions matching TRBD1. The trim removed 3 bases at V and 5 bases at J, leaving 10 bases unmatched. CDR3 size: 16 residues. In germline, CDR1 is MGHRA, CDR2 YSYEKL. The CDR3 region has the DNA TGCGCCAGCAGCCACCTACCTGCAGGGGGCTTAGATACGCAGTATTTT. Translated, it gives CASSHLPAGGLDTQYF.